The present TCR beta chain was sequenced within a study of cytomegalovirus exposure and HLA in healthy donors. Study-level background: An early data release held 75 million to 100 million unique TCRs from HLA-typed donors.

PCR involved 60 Vbeta and 13 Jbeta primers. The data were produced by immunoSEQ multiplex PCR, yet TCRdb's version contains in-frame clones alone and is incomplete. Of 150,000 or so clones in the sample, roughly 77% are singletons; the top ten hold about 11%. This sequence was found in a man aged 18 to 29 in good health and CMV-seropositive. Source material: PBMCs.

The CDR3 nucleotides are TGCGCCAGCAGCCAGCAAGCGTTAGCGGGCGGAACCGGGGAGCTGTTTTTT. This translates into CASSQQALAGGTGELFF. The genes are TRBV5-1 and TRBJ2-2; 7 bases agree with TRBD2. Looked up from germline, CDR1 is SGHRS and CDR2 is YFSETQ. This CDR3 has 17 residues. V lost 4 bases and J lost 5; bases outside the gene matches: 14.